These T cell receptor beta chains were read from a single sample in a study of blood T cell repertoires in COVID-19. Only in-frame clones appear in the TCRdb table, and some are missing; sequencing was by immunoSEQ multiplex PCR. The data show around 340,000 clones, 75% to 90% seen once. Sequencing was performed on peripheral blood. The receptors stem from a woman aged 55 to 70 with COVID-19, enrolled during active disease. Each CDR3 is given with its conserved first and last residue. A D gene is named only where the DNA matches it firmly.

J gene: TRBJ2-5; V gene: TRBV12-3/TRBV12-4; D gene: TRBD2; CDR3 protein: CASTSGGAWTQYF
J gene: TRBJ1-1; V gene: TRBV27; D gene: -; CDR3 protein: CASETHTGVGTEAFF
J gene: TRBJ2-3; V gene: TRBV30; D gene: TRBD1; CDR3 protein: CAGDRGLSTDTQYF
J gene: TRBJ1-2; V gene: TRBV5-1; D gene: -; CDR3 protein: CASRSTAQAITNYGYTF
J gene: TRBJ1-1; V gene: TRBV3-1/TRBV3-2; D gene: -; CDR3 protein: CASSQVTGRTEAFF
J gene: TRBJ2-5; V gene: TRBV13; D gene: -; CDR3 protein: CASSPRSGRLWETQYF
J gene: TRBJ2-3; V gene: TRBV13; D gene: TRBD2; CDR3 protein: CASSRKTSGGATDTQYF
J gene: TRBJ2-1; V gene: TRBV7-9; D gene: TRBD1; CDR3 protein: CASTKLGDRVNEQFF
J gene: TRBJ1-2; V gene: TRBV5-1; D gene: TRBD1; CDR3 protein: CASSLATGAFYGYTF
J gene: TRBJ2-2; V gene: TRBV5-8; D gene: TRBD1; CDR3 protein: CASSTGQGPTGELFF
J gene: TRBJ1-1; V gene: TRBV11-3; D gene: -; CDR3 protein: CASSLEHGGKAFF
J gene: TRBJ1-1; V gene: TRBV4-2; D gene: -; CDR3 protein: CASSQSGRGGTEAFF
J gene: TRBJ1-2; V gene: TRBV19; D gene: TRBD1; CDR3 protein: CASSWGTGPYGYTF
J gene: TRBJ2-2; V gene: TRBV9; D gene: TRBD2; CDR3 protein: CASSVASGANTGELFF
J gene: TRBJ1-3; V gene: TRBV6-1; D gene: TRBD1; CDR3 protein: CASRGTGRGNTIYF
J gene: TRBJ2-2; V gene: TRBV6-1; D gene: -; CDR3 protein: CASSEAGGQSFGELFF
J gene: TRBJ1-1; V gene: TRBV5-1; D gene: -; CDR3 protein: CASSLDTGAEAFF
J gene: TRBJ2-3; V gene: TRBV9; D gene: TRBD2; CDR3 protein: CASSAAAGGYTDTQYF
J gene: TRBJ2-2; V gene: TRBV16; D gene: -; CDR3 protein: CASSRPGRNTGELFF
J gene: TRBJ2-1; V gene: TRBV18; D gene: TRBD1; CDR3 protein: CASSPTGTGSDEQFF
J gene: TRBJ1-3; V gene: TRBV5-1; D gene: -; CDR3 protein: CASKEGGTSGNTIYF
J gene: TRBJ2-2; V gene: TRBV9; D gene: TRBD1; CDR3 protein: CASSVVQGGTGELFF
J gene: TRBJ2-5; V gene: TRBV7-2; D gene: TRBD2; CDR3 protein: CASSLRRGGAGETQYF
J gene: TRBJ2-1; V gene: TRBV6-4; D gene: TRBD2; CDR3 protein: CASSDQGTSGDNEQFF
J gene: TRBJ1-5; V gene: TRBV6-5; D gene: -; CDR3 protein: CASSSTRGGNQPQHF
J gene: TRBJ1-2; V gene: TRBV6-1; D gene: -; CDR3 protein: CASSERGYGYTF
J gene: TRBJ1-5; V gene: TRBV5-5; D gene: -; CDR3 protein: CASSLGVSNQPQHF